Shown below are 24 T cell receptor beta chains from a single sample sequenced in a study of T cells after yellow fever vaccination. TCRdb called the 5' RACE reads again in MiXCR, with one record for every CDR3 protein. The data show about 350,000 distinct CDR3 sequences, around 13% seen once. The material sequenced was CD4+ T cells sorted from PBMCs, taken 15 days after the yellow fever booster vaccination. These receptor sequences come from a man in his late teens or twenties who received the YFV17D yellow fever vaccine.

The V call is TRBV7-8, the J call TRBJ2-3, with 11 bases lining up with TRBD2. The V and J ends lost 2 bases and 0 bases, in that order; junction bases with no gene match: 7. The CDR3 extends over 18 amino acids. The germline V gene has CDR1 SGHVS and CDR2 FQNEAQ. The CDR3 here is CASSLRLAGGLSTDTQYF. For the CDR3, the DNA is TGTGCCAGCAGCTTAAGGCTAGCGGGGGGCCTTAGCACAGATACGCAGTATTTT. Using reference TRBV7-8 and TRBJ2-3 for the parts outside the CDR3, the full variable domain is GAGVSQSPRYKVAKRGQDVALRCDPISGHVSLFWYQQALGQGPEFLTYFQNEAQLDKSGLPSDRFFAERPEGSVSTLKIQRTQQEDSAVYLCASSLRLAGGLSTDTQYFGPGTRLTVL.

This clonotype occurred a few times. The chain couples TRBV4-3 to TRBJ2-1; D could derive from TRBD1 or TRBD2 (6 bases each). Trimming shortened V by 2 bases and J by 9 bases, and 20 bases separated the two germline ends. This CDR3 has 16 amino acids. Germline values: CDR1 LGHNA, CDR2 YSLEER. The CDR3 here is CASSQMWRDIGGEQFF. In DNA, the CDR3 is TGCGCCAGCAGCCAAATGTGGAGGGACATCGGGGGTGAGCAGTTCTTC.

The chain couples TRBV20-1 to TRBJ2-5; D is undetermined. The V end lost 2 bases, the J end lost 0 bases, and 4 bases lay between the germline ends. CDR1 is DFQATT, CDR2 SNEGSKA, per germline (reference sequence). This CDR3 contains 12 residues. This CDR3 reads CSARSDQETQYF. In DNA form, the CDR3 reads TGCAGTGCTAGATCCGACCAAGAGACCCAGTACTTC.

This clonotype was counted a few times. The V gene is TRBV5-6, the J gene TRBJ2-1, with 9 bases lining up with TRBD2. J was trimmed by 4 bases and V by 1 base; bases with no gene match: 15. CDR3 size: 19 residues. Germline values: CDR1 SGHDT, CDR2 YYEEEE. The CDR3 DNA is TGTGCCAGCAGCTTGATTTGGGGTAGTAGCGGGGGCACATACAATGAGCAGTTCTTC. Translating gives CASSLIWGSSGGTYNEQFF.

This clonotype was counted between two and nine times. CDR3 amino acids: CASRPPRVTGELFF. CDR3 DNA sequence: TGTGCCAGCAGACCCCCCAGAGTAACCGGGGAGCTGTTTTTT. V usage is TRBV6-5 and J usage is TRBJ2-2; D unresolved. The CDR3 has 14 amino acids. Germline loops: CDR1 MNHEY, CDR2 SVGAGI. V shed 6 bases and J shed 5 bases, with 13 bases lying between them.

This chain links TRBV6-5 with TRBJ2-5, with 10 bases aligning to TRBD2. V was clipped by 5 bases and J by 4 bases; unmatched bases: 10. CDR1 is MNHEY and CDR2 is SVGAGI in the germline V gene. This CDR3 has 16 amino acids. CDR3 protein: CASSLSGGPGRETQYF. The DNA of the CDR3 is TGTGCCAGCAGTCTTAGCGGGGGGCCCGGTCGAGAGACCCAGTACTTC.

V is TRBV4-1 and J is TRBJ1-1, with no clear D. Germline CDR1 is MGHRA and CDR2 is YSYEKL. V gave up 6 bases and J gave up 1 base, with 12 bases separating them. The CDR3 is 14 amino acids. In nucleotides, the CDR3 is TGCGCCAGCAGGGGCCCGCTTCGGAACACTGAAGCTTTCTTT. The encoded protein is CASRGPLRNTEAFF.

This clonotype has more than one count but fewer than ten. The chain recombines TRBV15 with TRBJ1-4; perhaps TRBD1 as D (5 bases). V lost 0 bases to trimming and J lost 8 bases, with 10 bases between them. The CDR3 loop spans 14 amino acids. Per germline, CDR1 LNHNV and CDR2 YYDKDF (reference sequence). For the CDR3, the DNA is TGTGCCACCAGCAGAGACGGAAAGGGGGAAAAACTGTTTTTT. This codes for CATSRDGKGEKLFF.

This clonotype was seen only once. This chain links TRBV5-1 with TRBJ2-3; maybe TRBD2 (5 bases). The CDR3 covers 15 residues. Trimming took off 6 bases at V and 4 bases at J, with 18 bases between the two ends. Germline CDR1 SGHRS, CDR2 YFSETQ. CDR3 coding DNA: TGCGCCAGCAACCCGTCGGGGAGTGGGGCAGATACGCAGTATTTT. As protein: CASNPSGSGADTQYF.

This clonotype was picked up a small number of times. The CDR3 sequence: CASSPGTSANYGYTF. Written as DNA, the CDR3 is TGTGCCAGCTCACCGGGGACATCTGCTAACTATGGCTACACCTTC. The chain uses TRBV18 and TRBJ1-2; tentatively, D is TRBD1 (6 bases). Germline-derived CDR1 and CDR2 are KGHSH and LQKENI. The CDR3 extends over 15 amino acids. Trimming took 3 bases from V and 0 from J, leaving 11 bases between them. Using reference TRBV18 and TRBJ1-2 for the parts outside the CDR3, the full variable domain is NAGVMQNPRHLVRRRGQEARLRCSPMKGHSHVYWYRQLPEEGLKFMVYLQKENIIDESGMPKERFSAEFPKEGPSILRIQQVVRGDSAAYFCASSPGTSANYGYTFGSGTRLTVV.

CDR3 protein: CASCSGLNTEAFF. The CDR3 nucleotides are TGTGCCAGCTGCTCGGGTCTGAACACTGAAGCTTTCTTT. V is TRBV18 and J is TRBJ1-1; D is ambiguous. The V end lost 7 bases, the J end lost 0 bases, and 9 bases lay between the germline ends. CDR1 KGHSH and CDR2 LQKENI come from the germline V gene. The CDR3 runs to 13 residues. The variable domain in full, with the rest retrieved from reference TRBV18 and TRBJ1-1, is NAGVMQNPRHLVRRRGQEARLRCSPMKGHSHVYWYRQLPEEGLKFMVYLQKENIIDESGMPKERFSAEFPKEGPSILRIQQVVRGDSAAYFCASCSGLNTEAFFGQGTRLTVV.

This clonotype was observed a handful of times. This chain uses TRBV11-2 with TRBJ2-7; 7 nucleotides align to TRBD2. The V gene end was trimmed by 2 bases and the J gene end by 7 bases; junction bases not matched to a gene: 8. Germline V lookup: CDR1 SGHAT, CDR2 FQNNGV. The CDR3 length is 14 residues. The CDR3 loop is CASSLISGAGEQYF. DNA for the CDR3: TGTGCCAGCAGCTTAATATCCGGAGCGGGGGAGCAGTACTTC. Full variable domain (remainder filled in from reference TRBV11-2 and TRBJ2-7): EAGVAQSPRYKIIEKRQSVAFWCNPISGHATLYWYQQILGQGPKLLIQFQNNGVVDDSQLPKDRFSAERLKGVDSTLKIQPAKLEDSAVYLCASSLISGAGEQYFGPGTRLTVT.

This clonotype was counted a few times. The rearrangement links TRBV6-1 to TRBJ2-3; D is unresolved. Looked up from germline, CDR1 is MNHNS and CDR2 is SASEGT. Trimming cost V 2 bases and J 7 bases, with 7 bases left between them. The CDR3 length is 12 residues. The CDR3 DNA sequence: TGTGCCAGCAGTGAAAAGCTAAATACGCAGTATTTT. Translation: CASSEKLNTQYF.

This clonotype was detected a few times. CDR3 coding DNA: TGTGCCAGCTCACCCGGGACAGGGGAGAGGACTTTCTTT. Protein product: CASSPGTGERTFF. The chain carries TRBV18 and TRBJ1-1, with TRBD1 matching 10 bases. The germline gives CDR1 KGHSH, CDR2 LQKENI. The V segment lost 3 bases and the J segment 12 bases; nucleotides outside the gene matches: 7. The CDR3 contains 13 residues.

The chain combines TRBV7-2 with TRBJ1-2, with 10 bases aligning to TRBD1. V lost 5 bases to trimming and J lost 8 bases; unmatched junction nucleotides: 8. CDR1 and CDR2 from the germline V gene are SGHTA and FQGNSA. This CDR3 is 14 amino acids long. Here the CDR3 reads CASSPQRDRGGYTF. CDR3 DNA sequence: TGTGCCAGCAGCCCCCAGAGGGACAGGGGCGGCTACACCTTC.

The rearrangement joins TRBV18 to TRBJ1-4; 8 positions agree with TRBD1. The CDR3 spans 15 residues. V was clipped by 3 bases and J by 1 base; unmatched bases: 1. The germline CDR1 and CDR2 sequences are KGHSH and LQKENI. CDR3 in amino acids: CASSPDRVTNEKLFF. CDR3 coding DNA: TGTGCCAGCTCACCGGACAGGGTAACTAATGAAAAACTGTTTTTT.

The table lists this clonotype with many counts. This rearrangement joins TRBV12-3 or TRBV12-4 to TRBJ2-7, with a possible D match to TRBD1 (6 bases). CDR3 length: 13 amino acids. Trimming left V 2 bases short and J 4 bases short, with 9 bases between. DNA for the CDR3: TGTGCCAGCAGTTTAACAGGGTTGTACGAGCAGTACTTC. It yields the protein CASSLTGLYEQYF.

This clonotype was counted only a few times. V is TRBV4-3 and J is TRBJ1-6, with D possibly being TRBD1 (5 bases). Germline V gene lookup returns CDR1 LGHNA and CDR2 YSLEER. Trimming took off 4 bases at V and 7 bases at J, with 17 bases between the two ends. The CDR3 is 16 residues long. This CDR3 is CASSPESRGWNSPLHF. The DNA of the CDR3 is TGCGCCAGCAGCCCGGAATCGCGGGGCTGGAATTCACCCCTCCACTTT.

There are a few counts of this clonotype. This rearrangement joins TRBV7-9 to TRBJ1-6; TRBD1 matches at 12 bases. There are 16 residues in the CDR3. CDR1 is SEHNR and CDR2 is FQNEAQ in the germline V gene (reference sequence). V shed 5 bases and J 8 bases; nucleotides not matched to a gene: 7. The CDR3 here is CASSRGQGAIDSPLHF. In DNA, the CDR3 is TGTGCCAGCAGCCGGGGACAGGGGGCTATTGATTCACCCCTCCACTTT.

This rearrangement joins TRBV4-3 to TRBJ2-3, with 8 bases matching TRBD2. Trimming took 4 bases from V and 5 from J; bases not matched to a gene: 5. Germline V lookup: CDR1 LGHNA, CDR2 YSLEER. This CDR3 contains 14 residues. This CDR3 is CASSPTSVGDTQYF. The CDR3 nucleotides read TGCGCCAGCAGCCCGACTAGCGTCGGAGATACGCAGTATTTT.

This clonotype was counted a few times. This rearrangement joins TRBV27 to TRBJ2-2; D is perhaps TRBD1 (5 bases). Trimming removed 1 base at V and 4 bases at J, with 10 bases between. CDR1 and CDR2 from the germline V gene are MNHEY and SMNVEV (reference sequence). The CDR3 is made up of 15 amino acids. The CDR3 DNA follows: TGTGCCAGCAGTTTATACCAGGGCGTCACCGGGGAGCTGTTTTTT. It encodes CASSLYQGVTGELFF.

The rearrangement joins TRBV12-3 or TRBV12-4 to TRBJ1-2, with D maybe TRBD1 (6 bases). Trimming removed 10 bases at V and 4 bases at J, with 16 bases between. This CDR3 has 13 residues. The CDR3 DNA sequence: TGTGCCACCACCGGGGGCCTGGCCTATGGCTACACCTTC. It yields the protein CATTGGLAYGYTF.

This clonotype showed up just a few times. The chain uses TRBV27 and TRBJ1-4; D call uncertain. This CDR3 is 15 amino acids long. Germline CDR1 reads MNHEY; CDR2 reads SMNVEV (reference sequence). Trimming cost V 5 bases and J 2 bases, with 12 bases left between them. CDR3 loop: CASSRQRATNEKLFF. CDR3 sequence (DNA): TGTGCCAGCAGTCGCCAGCGTGCTACTAATGAAAAACTGTTTTTT.

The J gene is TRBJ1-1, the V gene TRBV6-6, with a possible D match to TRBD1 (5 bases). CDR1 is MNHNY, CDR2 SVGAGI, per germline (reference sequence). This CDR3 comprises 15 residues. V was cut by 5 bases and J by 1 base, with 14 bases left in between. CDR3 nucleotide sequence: TGTGCCAGCAGTACCGGGGGGGGGAAGAACACTGAAGCTTTCTTT. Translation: CASSTGGGKNTEAFF.